This T cell receptor (beta chain) came from a study of OX40 agonist ivuxolimab in advanced cancers. Some clones are missing from TCRdb's copy, which holds only in-frame ones; the method was immunoSEQ multiplex PCR. The data show over 80,000 clones, 80% to 90% seen once. Germline V gene sequence: CDR1 SNHLY, CDR2 FYNNEI. The CDR3 is made up of 11 amino acids. The V segment lost 10 bases and the J segment 10 bases; nucleotides outside the gene matches: 7. This clonotype was sampled from an adult with an advanced solid tumor such as melanoma, head and neck, liver or kidney cancer. The rearrangement links TRBV2 to TRBJ1-1, with TRBD1 matching over 9 bases. Here the sequenced sample was CD4+ or CD8+ T cells sorted from blood, taken in a trial of the OX40 agonist ivuxolimab. The CDR3 loop is CATQGQGSAFF. The CDR3 nucleotides are TGTGCCACCCAGGGACAGGGTTCAGCTTTCTTT.